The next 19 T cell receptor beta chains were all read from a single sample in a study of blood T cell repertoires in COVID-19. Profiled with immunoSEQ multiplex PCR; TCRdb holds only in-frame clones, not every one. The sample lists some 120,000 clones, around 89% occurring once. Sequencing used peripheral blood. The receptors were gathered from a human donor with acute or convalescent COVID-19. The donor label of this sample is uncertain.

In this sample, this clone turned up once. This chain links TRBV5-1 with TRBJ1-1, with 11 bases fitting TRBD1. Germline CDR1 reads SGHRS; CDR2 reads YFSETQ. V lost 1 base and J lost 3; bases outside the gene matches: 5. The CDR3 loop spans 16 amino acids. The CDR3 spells CASSLSMGQGDTEAFF. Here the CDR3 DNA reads TGCGCCAGCAGCTTGAGCATGGGACAGGGGGACACTGAAGCTTTCTTT. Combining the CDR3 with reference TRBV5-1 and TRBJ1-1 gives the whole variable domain KAGVTQTPRYLIKTRGQQVTLSCSPISGHRSVSWYQQTPGQGLQFLFEYFSETQRNKGNFPGRFSGRQFSNSRSEMNVSTLELGDSALYLCASSLSMGQGDTEAFFGQGTRLTVV.

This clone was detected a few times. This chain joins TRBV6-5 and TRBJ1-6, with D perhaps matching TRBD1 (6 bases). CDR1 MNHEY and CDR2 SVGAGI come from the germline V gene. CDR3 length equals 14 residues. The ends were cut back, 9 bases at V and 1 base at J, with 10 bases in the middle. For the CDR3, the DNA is TGTGCCAGTGGGGGCCGGTCCTATAATTCACCCCTCCACTTT. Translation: CASGGRSYNSPLHF.

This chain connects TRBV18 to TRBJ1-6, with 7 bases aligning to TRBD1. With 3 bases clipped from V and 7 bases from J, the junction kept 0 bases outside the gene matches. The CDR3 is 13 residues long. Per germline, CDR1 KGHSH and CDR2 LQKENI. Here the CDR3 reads CASSPGQNSPLHF. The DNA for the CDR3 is TGTGCCAGCTCACCGGGACAGAATTCACCCCTCCACTTT. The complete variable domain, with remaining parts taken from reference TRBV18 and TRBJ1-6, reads NAGVMQNPRHLVRRRGQEARLRCSPMKGHSHVYWYRQLPEEGLKFMVYLQKENIIDESGMPKERFSAEFPKEGPSILRIQQVVRGDSAAYFCASSPGQNSPLHFGNGTRLTVT.

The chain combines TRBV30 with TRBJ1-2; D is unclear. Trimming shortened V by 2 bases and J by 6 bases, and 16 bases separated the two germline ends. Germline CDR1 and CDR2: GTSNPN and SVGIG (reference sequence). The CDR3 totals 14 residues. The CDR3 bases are TGTGCCTGGAGTTCCTTTTCACAGAAGAATGGCTACACCTTC. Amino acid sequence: CAWSSFSQKNGYTF.

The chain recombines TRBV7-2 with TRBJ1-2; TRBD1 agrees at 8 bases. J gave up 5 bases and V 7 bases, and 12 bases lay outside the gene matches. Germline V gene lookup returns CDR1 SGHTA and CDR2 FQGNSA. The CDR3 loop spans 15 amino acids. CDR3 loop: CASTGDRMNFYGYTF. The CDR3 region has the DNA TGTGCCAGCACCGGGGACAGGATGAATTTTTATGGCTACACCTTC. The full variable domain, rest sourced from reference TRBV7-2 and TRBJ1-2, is GAGVSQSPSNKVTEKGKDVELRCDPISGHTALYWYRQSLGQGLEFLIYFQGNSAPDKSGLPSDRFSAERTGGSVSTLTIQRTQQEDSAVYLCASTGDRMNFYGYTFGSGTRLTVV.

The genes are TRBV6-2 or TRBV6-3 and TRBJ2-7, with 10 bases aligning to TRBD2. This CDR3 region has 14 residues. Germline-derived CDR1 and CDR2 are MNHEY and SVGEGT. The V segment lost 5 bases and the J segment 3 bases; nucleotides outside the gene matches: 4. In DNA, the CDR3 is TGTGCCAGCAGTAGATTAGCGGGGGGCTACGAGCAGTACTTC. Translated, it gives CASSRLAGGYEQYF.

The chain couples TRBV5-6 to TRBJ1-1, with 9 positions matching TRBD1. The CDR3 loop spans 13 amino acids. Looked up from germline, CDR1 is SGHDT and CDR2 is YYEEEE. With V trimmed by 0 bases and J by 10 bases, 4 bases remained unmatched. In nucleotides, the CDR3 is TGTGCCAGCAGCTTGGACCCGGGACAGGGAGCTTTCTTT. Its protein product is CASSLDPGQGAFF.

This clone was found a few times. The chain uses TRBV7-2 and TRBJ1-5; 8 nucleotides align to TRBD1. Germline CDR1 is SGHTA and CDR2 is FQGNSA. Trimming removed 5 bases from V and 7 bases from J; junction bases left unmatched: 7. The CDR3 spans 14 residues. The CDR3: CASSIDRGRQPQHF. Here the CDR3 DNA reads TGTGCCAGCAGCATCGACAGGGGTCGCCAGCCCCAGCATTTT.

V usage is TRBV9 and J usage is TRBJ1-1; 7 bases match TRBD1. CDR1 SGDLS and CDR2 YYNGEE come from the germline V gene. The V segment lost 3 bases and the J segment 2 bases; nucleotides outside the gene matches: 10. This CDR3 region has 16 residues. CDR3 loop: CASSGTGGWGNTEAFF. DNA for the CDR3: TGTGCCAGCAGCGGGACAGGAGGATGGGGAAACACTGAAGCTTTCTTT.

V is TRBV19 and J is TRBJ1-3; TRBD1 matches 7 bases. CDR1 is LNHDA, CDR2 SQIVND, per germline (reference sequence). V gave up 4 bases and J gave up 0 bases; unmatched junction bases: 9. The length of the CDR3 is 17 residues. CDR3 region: CASSTEQGQHSGNTIYF. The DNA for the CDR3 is TGTGCCAGTAGTACCGAACAGGGGCAACACTCTGGAAACACCATATATTTT.

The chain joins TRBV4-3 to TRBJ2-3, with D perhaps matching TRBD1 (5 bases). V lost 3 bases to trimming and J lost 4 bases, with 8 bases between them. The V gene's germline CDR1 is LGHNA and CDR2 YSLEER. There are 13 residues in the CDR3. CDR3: CASSQRTSDTQYF. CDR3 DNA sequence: TGCGCCAGCAGCCAGCGGACATCAGATACGCAGTATTTT.

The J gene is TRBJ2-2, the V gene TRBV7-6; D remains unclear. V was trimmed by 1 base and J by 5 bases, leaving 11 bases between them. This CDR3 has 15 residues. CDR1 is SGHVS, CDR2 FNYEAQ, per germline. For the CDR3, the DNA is TGTGCCAGCAGCTTAGGAACAGTCAAAACCGGGGAGCTGTTTTTT. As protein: CASSLGTVKTGELFF.

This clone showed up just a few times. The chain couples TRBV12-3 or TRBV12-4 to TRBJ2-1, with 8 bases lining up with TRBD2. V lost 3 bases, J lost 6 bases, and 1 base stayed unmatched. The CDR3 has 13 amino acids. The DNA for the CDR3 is TGTGCCAGCAGTTTTAGCGGGGCCAATGAGCAGTTCTTC. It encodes CASSFSGANEQFF.

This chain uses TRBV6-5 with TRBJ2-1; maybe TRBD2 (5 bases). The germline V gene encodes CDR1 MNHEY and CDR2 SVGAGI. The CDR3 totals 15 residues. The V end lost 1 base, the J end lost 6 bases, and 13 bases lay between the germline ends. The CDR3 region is CASSYLASHGNEQFF. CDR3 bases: TGTGCCAGCAGTTACTTGGCTAGCCACGGCAATGAGCAGTTCTTC.

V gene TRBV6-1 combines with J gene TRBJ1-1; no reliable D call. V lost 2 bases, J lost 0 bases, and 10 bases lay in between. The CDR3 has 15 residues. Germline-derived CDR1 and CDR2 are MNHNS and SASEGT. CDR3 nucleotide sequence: TGTGCCAGCAGTGAACGTCGGGTTTTGAACACTGAAGCTTTCTTT. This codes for CASSERRVLNTEAFF.

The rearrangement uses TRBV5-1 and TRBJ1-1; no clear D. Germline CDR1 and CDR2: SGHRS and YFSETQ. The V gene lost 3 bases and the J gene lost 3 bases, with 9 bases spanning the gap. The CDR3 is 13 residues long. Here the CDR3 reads CASSWLVDTEAFF. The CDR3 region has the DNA TGCGCCAGCAGCTGGTTAGTGGACACTGAAGCTTTCTTT.

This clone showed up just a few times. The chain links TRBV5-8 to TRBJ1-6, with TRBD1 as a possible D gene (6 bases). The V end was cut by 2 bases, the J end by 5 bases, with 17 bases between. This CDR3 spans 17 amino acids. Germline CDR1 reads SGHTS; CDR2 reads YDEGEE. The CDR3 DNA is TGTGCCAGCAGCTTCAGACCCGGGACACTCAATAATTCACCCCTCCACTTT. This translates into CASSFRPGTLNNSPLHF.

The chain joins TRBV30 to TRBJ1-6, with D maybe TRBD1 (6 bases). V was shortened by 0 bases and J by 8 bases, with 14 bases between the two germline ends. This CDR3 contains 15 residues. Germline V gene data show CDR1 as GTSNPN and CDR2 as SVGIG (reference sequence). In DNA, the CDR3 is TGTGCCTGGAGTGTGGGGGGGGCCGGGGATTCACCCCTCCACTTT. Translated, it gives CAWSVGGAGDSPLHF.

The CDR3 region has the DNA TGTGCCAGCTCACCCCAGGGGGCGCGGGAGCAGTACTTC. The encoded protein is CASSPQGAREQYF. The chain has TRBV18 and TRBJ2-7; TRBD1 agrees at 8 bases. The CDR3 runs 13 residues. Trimming removed 3 bases from V and 7 bases from J; junction bases left unmatched: 5. From germline, CDR1 is KGHSH and CDR2 LQKENI.